Listed below are T cell receptor beta chains from one sample, sequenced in a study of siplizumab effects on memory and regulatory T cells. The repertoire was sequenced with immunoSEQ multiplex PCR; TCRdb's copy has only in-frame clones and lacks some. The data show 92,000 or so clones, with just under 90% seen just once and roughly 14% held by the top ten. Material: CD4+ T cells sorted from blood. Receptor source: a human donor in good health. Each CDR3 is given without its conserved first and last residue. The order of the fields is J gene, D gene, V gene, CDR3 protein. The D gene is left open where the match is weak.

TRBJ2-5,-,TRBV7-2,ASSKNRQETQY
TRBJ1-3,-,TRBV7-9,ASSLGDKISGNTIY
TRBJ1-4,TRBD1,TRBV19,ASSPRGRLDEKLF
TRBJ2-1,TRBD1,TRBV7-9,ASSFQGVGRLGNEQF
TRBJ2-3,-,TRBV28,AIRGPGQSTDTQY
TRBJ2-1,TRBD2,TRBV5-4,ASSFGGRASYNEQF
TRBJ2-5,TRBD1,TRBV7-3,ASSERMRGPQETQY
TRBJ1-4,TRBD1,TRBV30,AWTKGQGSEKLF
TRBJ1-2,-,TRBV15,ATSRAAGSYGYT
TRBJ2-4,TRBD1,TRBV11-3,ASSLNPTGAAKNIQY
TRBJ2-3,TRBD2,TRBV6-1,ASRAGGFATQY
TRBJ1-1,-,TRBV6-5,ASSYSPRGSKAEAF
TRBJ1-5,TRBD1,TRBV7-9,ASSLGTGHSNQPQH
TRBJ2-7,-,TRBV10-3,AISESGYEQY
TRBJ1-5,-,TRBV19,ASMIGNQPQH
TRBJ1-1,TRBD1,TRBV5-1,ASSNRQGARAF
TRBJ1-2,-,TRBV6-5,ASSYSRGADGYT
TRBJ2-2,-,TRBV10-1,ASSESSSNGELF
TRBJ2-6,TRBD2,TRBV9,ASTPGGSGANVLT
TRBJ2-1,TRBD2,TRBV10-3,AISLTSGSYNEQF
TRBJ1-5,-,TRBV28,ASNQINSNQPQH
TRBJ1-1,-,TRBV4-2,ASSQVFRTSPEAF
TRBJ1-1,-,TRBV30,AWSRNEPAF
TRBJ1-5,-,TRBV29-1,SAGENPNQPQH
TRBJ2-3,-,TRBV19,ASSWADSTDTQY
TRBJ2-1,TRBD2,TRBV27,ASTPRWTSGYNEQF
TRBJ2-1,TRBD2,TRBV15,ATRGGSYNEQF
TRBJ1-3,-,TRBV6-5,ASSQQGSGNTIY
TRBJ2-5,TRBD2,TRBV7-3,ASSPREGSGTQY
TRBJ2-7,TRBD1,TRBV7-2,ASSPSEGTGR
TRBJ2-1,TRBD2,TRBV4-1,ASSRNEGLAEHNEQF
TRBJ2-7,TRBD2,TRBV6-1,ASSEVRASGSYEQY
TRBJ2-7,TRBD2,TRBV7-6,ASSPTAAGGEQY
TRBJ2-2,-,TRBV11-2,ASSATGRKDTGELF
TRBJ2-3,TRBD2,TRBV12-5,ASGRHRRGLAGPGFTDTQY
TRBJ2-7,-,TRBV15,ATSKRGGTVTYEQY
TRBJ1-1,TRBD1,TRBV19,ASSITLGTGGSSF